Listed here is a single TCR beta chain. The record originates from a study of glioma-infiltrating T cells. The iRepertoire nested amplicon-rescue multiplex PCR amplified TCR alpha and beta CDR3s from RNA. One-step reverse transcription and amplification started from around 100-400 ng of tissue mRNA or PBMC total RNA. MiXCR, applied by TCRdb to the multiplex PCR reads, yields one record per CDR3 protein. The data contain some 130,000 distinct CDR3 sequences, around 25% of them singletons. The CDR3 is 15 amino acids. Germline V CDR1 and CDR2: KGHSH, LQKENI. V was clipped by 0 bases and J by 3 bases, with 10 bases between them.

This chain connects TRBV18 to TRBJ2-3, with D unresolved. This receptor was taken from a human donor with low-grade glioma or glioblastoma, undergoing nonglioma brain surgery, or in good health (not recorded which). The specimen was glioma tissue, nonneoplastic brain tissue, or PBMCs (not recorded which). The CDR3 loop reads CASSPPGQQTDTQYF. In nucleotides, the CDR3 is TGTGCCAGCTCACCACCTGGTCAGCAAACAGATACGCAGTATTTT.